This TCR beta chain derives from a study of response to subunit inactivated influenza vaccine. The CDR3 loop spans 17 amino acids. V was pared by 2 bases and J by 5 bases, with 23 bases between. The germline gives CDR1 SGHTS, CDR2 YDEGEE. TCRdb fed the RT-PCR reads into MiXCR, producing one record per CDR3 protein. Found here are hundreds of thousands of distinct CDR3 sequences, around 11% of them singletons; the top ten hold 11%. This sample also appeared in a second study, on T cells expressing NK-cell markers. According to that study: A 5'RACE template switching approach incorporating UMIs was used to make TCR beta cDNA.

Sequencing was performed on PBMCs from blood, taken on the day of vaccination. This clonotype was obtained from a man in his forties or fifties who received an inactivated influenza vaccine. The chain carries TRBV5-8 and TRBJ2-7; D might be TRBD2 (6 bases). The CDR3 is CASSFPGVGLLPDEQYF. CDR3 nucleotide sequence: TGTGCCAGCAGCTTCCCCGGGGTAGGACTACTCCCGGACGAGCAGTACTTC.